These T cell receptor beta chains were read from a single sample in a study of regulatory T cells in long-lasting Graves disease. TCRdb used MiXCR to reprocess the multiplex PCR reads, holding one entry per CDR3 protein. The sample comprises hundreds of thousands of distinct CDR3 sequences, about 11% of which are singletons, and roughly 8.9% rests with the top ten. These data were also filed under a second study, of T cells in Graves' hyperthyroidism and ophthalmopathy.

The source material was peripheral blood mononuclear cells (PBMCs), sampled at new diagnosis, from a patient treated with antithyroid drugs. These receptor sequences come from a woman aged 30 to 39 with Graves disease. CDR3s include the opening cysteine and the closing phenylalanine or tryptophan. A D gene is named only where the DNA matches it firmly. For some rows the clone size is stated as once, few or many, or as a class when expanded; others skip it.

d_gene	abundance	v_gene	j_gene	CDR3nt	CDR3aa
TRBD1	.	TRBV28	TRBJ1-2	TGTGCCAGCAGCCCTAGACAGGGATGGTCAGCTAACTATGGCTACACCTTC	CASSPRQGWSANYGYTF
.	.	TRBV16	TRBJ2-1	TGTGCCAGCAGCCAATCCCGCACTAGCAGAACCAATGAGCAGTTCTTC	CASSQSRTSRTNEQFF
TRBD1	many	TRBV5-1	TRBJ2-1	TGCGCCAGCAGCTCTACCCCGGGACAGCGCAATGAGCAGTTCTTC	CASSSTPGQRNEQFF
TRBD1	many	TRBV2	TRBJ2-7	TGTGCCAGCAAAGGACAGGGGGGATACGAGCAGTACTTC	CASKGQGGYEQYF
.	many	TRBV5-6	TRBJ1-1	TGTGCCAGCAGCTTTGTGAGTCTGAACACTGAAGCTTTCTTT	CASSFVSLNTEAFF
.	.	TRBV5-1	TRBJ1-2	TGCGCCAGCAGCTTCGGTCGGGGATACCTCTGGAATGGCTACACCTTC	CASSFGRGYLWNGYTF
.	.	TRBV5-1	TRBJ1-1	TGCGCCAGCAGCTTGGATCGGGGGGCGAGGACTGAAGCTTTCTTT	CASSLDRGARTEAFF
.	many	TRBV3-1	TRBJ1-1	TGTGCCAGCAGAGGAAGGACAGCGAACACTGAAGCTTTCTTT	CASRGRTANTEAFF
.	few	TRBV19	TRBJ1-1	TGTGCCAGTAGTATAGCTTCCGGGACCGACACTGAAGCTTTCTTT	CASSIASGTDTEAFF
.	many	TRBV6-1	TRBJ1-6	TGTGCCAGCAGTGACCAGGGTGCCCGGGTGGCTAATTCACCCCTCCACTTT	CASSDQGARVANSPLHF
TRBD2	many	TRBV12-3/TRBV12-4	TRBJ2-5	TGTGCCAGCAGTTTTAGCGGGAGAGAGACCCAGTACTTC	CASSFSGRETQYF
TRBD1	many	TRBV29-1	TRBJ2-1	TGCAGCGTGCGGGGGACAGGGGGCGCTTTCTCCAATGAGCAGTTCTTC	CSVRGTGGAFSNEQFF
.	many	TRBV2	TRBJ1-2	TGTGCCAGCAGTGGGTTATTGAGTAACTATGGCTACACCTTC	CASSGLLSNYGYTF
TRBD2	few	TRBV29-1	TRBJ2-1	TGCAGCGTTGAGGAACCGCGGGAGTTCTCCTACAATGAGCAGTTCTTC	CSVEEPREFSYNEQFF
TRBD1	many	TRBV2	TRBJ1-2	TGTGCCAGCAGTCCCCAGGGGGAATATGGCTACACCTTC	CASSPQGEYGYTF
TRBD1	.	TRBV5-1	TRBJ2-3	TGCGCCAGCAGCCCGGGACAGTTAGAGGATACGCAGTATTTT	CASSPGQLEDTQYF
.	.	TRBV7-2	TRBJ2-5	TGTGCCAGCAGCTTACTCGGTCTAGCGTACGGGGAGACCCAGTACTTC	CASSLLGLAYGETQYF
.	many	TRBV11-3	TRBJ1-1	TGTGCCAGCAGCTTAGATTGGGGATACGGCACTGAAGCTTTCTTT	CASSLDWGYGTEAFF
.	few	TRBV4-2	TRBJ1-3	TGTGCCAGCAGCCAAGATACCGGGGGCCCTGGAAACACCATATATTTT	CASSQDTGGPGNTIYF
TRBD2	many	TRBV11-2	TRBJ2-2	TGTGCCAGCAGCCCCAGGACTAGCGGTCGCCGAGGGGGCGGGGAGCTGTTTTTT	CASSPRTSGRRGGGELFF
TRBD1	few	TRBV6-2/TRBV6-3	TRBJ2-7	TGTGCCAGCAGTTACGGGTTGGGACAGGGGCCGAACTACGAGCAGTACTTC	CASSYGLGQGPNYEQYF
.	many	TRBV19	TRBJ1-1	TGTGCCAGTAGCCTGACGGGCACTGAAGCTTTCTTT	CASSLTGTEAFF
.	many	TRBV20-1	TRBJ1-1	TGCAGTGCTAGGGTAGGAGGGAACACTGAAGCTTTCTTT	CSARVGGNTEAFF
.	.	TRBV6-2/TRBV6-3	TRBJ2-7	TGTGCCAGCAGCATTCTAGTGGGGTACGAGCAGTACTTC	CASSILVGYEQYF
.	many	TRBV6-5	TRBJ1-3	TGTGCCAGCAGTTTTGACAGGACGGCTGGAAACACCATATATTTT	CASSFDRTAGNTIYF
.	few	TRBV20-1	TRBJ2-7	TGCAGTCTGCGGGACCCGGCCTACGAGCAGTACTTC	CSLRDPAYEQYF
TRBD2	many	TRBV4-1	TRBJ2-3	TGCGCCAGCAGCCCGGGACTAGCGGGAGCCCCCTATAACACAGATACGCAGTATTTT	CASSPGLAGAPYNTDTQYF
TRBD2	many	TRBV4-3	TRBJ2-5	TGCGCCAGCAGCCAAGTAATCGGGGGAGGGGAGACCCAGTACTTC	CASSQVIGGGETQYF
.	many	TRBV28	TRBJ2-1	TGTGCCAGCAGCCTCTGGGGGGATAGCTCCTACAATGAGCAGTTCTTC	CASSLWGDSSYNEQFF
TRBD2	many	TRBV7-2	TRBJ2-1	TGTGCCAGCAGCGCGTGGACTAGCGGGAGGGGGGATGAGCAGTTCTTC	CASSAWTSGRGDEQFF
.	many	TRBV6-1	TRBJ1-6	TGTGCCAGCAGCCCCAGGGAGGGCTCCTATAATTCACCCCTCCACTTT	CASSPREGSYNSPLHF
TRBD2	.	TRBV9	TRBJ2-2	TGTGCCAGCAGCGTTCGAGCGGGGGGGGAGCTGTTTTTT	CASSVRAGGELFF